This T cell receptor (beta chain) is drawn from a study of human T cells and chemical hapten exposure. Study in general: Epicutaneous patch tests delivered 0.01% DPC to the upper back, with evaluation at 6 days.

Single cDNA molecules in the library carried unique molecular identifiers attached during preparation. A single record per CDR3 protein comes from TCRdb applying MiXCR to the RACE reads. The sample contains 75,000 to 100,000 distinct CDR3 sequences, around 11% of which appear only once. Time point of the sample: patch test 1, 2 weeks after DPC sensitization. The treatment was: therapeutic diphenylcyclopropenone sensitization with weekly scalp DPC. Germline loops: CDR1 KGHSH, CDR2 LQKENI. The CDR3 runs 15 residues. The J segment lost 2 bases and the V segment lost 5 bases, leaving 5 bases of the junction unmatched.

The chain links TRBV18 to TRBJ2-7; 11 bases fit TRBD1. The sample consisted of whole blood, taken in connection with sensitization to the hapten diphenylcyclopropenone (DPC). This clonotype was obtained from a woman aged 40 to 50 with alopecia areata. Some clones in this sample may be carry-over from other donors' samples. Here the CDR3 reads CASSLPGQGAYEQYF. Written as DNA, the CDR3 is TGTGCCAGCTCATTGCCGGGACAGGGGGCCTACGAGCAGTACTTC.